A single sample gave rise to the 22 T cell receptor beta chains below, sequenced in a study of cytomegalovirus exposure and HLA in healthy donors. PCR was performed using 60 Vbeta and 13 Jbeta primers. Repertoires were generated with immunoSEQ multiplex PCR, while TCRdb's copy carries only in-frame clones and drops some. The top ten clones hold about 4.9% of a sample with roughly 120,000 clones, approximately 80% of them seen once. The sequenced sample consisted of PBMCs. These receptors were obtained from a man aged 45-65 years in good health and CMV-seropositive.

The rearrangement joins TRBV9 to TRBJ2-7, with 9 bases that match TRBD1. This CDR3 is built from 16 residues. CDR1 and CDR2 (germline): SGDLS, YYNGEE. With V trimmed by 5 bases and J by 4 bases, 13 bases remained unmatched. CDR3 bases: TGTGCCAGCAGTACAGGCGGGACAGGGAGATGGTACGAGCAGTACTTC. As protein: CASSTGGTGRWYEQYF. The variable domain in full, with the rest retrieved from reference TRBV9 and TRBJ2-7, is DSGVTQTPKHLITATGQRVTLRCSPRSGDLSVYWYQQSLDQGLQFLIQYYNGEERAKGNILERFSAQQFPDLHSELNLSSLELGDSALYFCASSTGGTGRWYEQYFGPGTRLTVT.

The chain has TRBV11-3 and TRBJ1-1; TRBD1 aligns across 9 bases. Unmatched junction bases numbered 7, after V lost 4 bases and J lost 4 bases. The CDR3 consists of 15 residues. The germline V gene encodes CDR1 SGHNT and CDR2 YENEEA. CDR3 DNA sequence: TGTGCCAGCAGCTCCGACAGGGGGGAATTCACTGAAGCTTTCTTT. Amino acids: CASSSDRGEFTEAFF.

The V call is TRBV9, the J call TRBJ2-7, with 8 positions matching TRBD2. Germline lookup yields CDR1 SGDLS and CDR2 YYNGEE. V lost 10 bases, J lost 6 bases, and 9 bases stayed unmatched. CDR3 length equals 12 residues. The DNA of the CDR3 is TGTGCCGACGAACCGGGGGGGGGCGAGCAGTACTTC. Amino acids: CADEPGGGEQYF.

The chain employs TRBV5-5 and TRBJ1-1; 7 nucleotides line up with TRBD1. CDR3 length: 15 residues. Per germline, CDR1 SGHKS and CDR2 YYEKEE (reference sequence). With 4 bases clipped from V and 1 base from J, the junction kept 7 bases outside the gene matches. The CDR3 is CASSTTGAQNTEAFF. In DNA, the CDR3 is TGTGCCAGCAGCACCACAGGGGCCCAGAACACTGAAGCTTTCTTT.

The V call is TRBV28, the J call TRBJ1-2, with 7 nucleotides matching TRBD1. From germline, CDR1 is MDHEN and CDR2 SYDVKM. The CDR3 totals 17 residues. J lost 4 bases, V lost 6 bases, and 17 bases had no gene match. The DNA of the CDR3 is TGTGCCAGCAGCCCGATAAGCCAAGGGACAGATTTCTATGGCTACACCTTC. Amino acid sequence: CASSPISQGTDFYGYTF.

To note about this clone: Relative to the germline gene, one junction end is altered; a read error may explain this. J is TRBJ2-1 and V is TRBV2, with a possible D match to TRBD2 (5 bases). Germline V gene lookup returns CDR1 SNHLY and CDR2 FYNNEI. The CDR3 is 14 amino acids. The CDR3, as DNA: TGTGCCAGCAGTGAAGCGCTTGCGGCGGGTCCCCGACTCTTC. Residues: CASSEALAAGPRLF.

The chain is built from TRBV28 and TRBJ1-6, with TRBD1 matching over 7 bases. V shed 4 bases, J shed 6 bases, and the junction held 6 bases outside the gene matches. The CDR3 is made up of 15 amino acids. Germline V gene data show CDR1 as MDHEN and CDR2 as SYDVKM. Here the CDR3 reads CASSSPTGLNSPLHF. In nucleotides, the CDR3 is TGTGCCAGCAGTTCGCCGACAGGGCTTAATTCACCCCTCCACTTT.

This chain connects TRBV27 to TRBJ1-6; possible D gene TRBD1, 6 bases. Germline V gene lookup returns CDR1 MNHEY and CDR2 SMNVEV (reference sequence). V was clipped by 8 bases and J by 6 bases, with 17 bases between them. CDR3 size: 15 residues. The CDR3: CASRAGGGGNSPLHF. The CDR3 DNA is TGTGCCAGCCGTGCCGGGGGAGGGGGTAATTCACCCCTCCACTTT.

The chain couples TRBV6-5 to TRBJ2-1; maybe TRBD1 (5 bases). Trimming removed 2 bases at V and 6 bases at J, with 11 bases between. The germline V gene encodes CDR1 MNHEY and CDR2 SVGAGI. CDR3 length: 14 amino acids. The CDR3 sequence is CASSYGPGPNEQFF. The CDR3 DNA is TGTGCCAGCAGTTACGGTCCAGGGCCCAATGAGCAGTTCTTC.

The chain uses TRBV9 and TRBJ2-2; D possibly corresponds to TRBD2 (5 bases). This CDR3 has 17 residues. Germline V gene lookup returns CDR1 SGDLS and CDR2 YYNGEE. Between the trimmed V and J ends, which lost 1 base and 1 base, there was a span of 14 bases. The CDR3 sequence: CASSVSRVGMNTGELFF. In DNA, the CDR3 is TGTGCCAGCAGCGTATCGCGGGTCGGGATGAACACCGGGGAGCTGTTTTTT.

The genes are TRBV19 and TRBJ1-2, with D tentatively TRBD1 (5 bases). Germline V gene sequence: CDR1 LNHDA, CDR2 SQIVND (reference sequence). V was clipped by 3 bases and J by 8 bases, with 13 bases between them. CDR3 size: 13 residues. This CDR3 is CASSIELKGGYTF. The CDR3 DNA reads TGTGCCAGTAGTATCGAACTCAAGGGGGGCTACACCTTC.

The gene calls are TRBV6-1 and TRBJ2-1, with a possible D match to TRBD2 (5 bases). The CDR3 spans 17 residues. The V end lost 2 bases, the J end lost 0 bases, and 14 bases lay between the germline ends. From germline, CDR1 is MNHNS and CDR2 SASEGT. The DNA of the CDR3 is TGTGCCAGCAGTGAACAGGCGACGGGGAGCTCCTACAATGAGCAGTTCTTC. This encodes CASSEQATGSSYNEQFF.

The V and J genes are TRBV5-6 and TRBJ2-1; maybe TRBD1 (7 bases). The length of the CDR3 is 15 residues. V was cut by 4 bases and J by 4 bases, with 15 bases left in between. Looked up from germline, CDR1 is SGHDT and CDR2 is YYEEEE. In nucleotides, the CDR3 is TGTGCCAGCAGCCCTCCGGGGGACAGATACAATGAGCAGTTCTTC. This codes for CASSPPGDRYNEQFF. The full variable domain, with the rest looked up from reference TRBV5-6 and TRBJ2-1, is DAGVTQSPTHLIKTRGQQVTLRCSPKSGHDTVSWYQQALGQGPQFIFQYYEEEERQRGNFPDRFSGHQFPNYSSELNVNALLLGDSALYLCASSPPGDRYNEQFFGPGTRLTVL.

DNA of the CDR3: TGCGCCAGCAGCTTGGGCCCCATAGGGGGCTACCCCGGGAGAAATGAGCAGTTCTTC. Translating it yields CASSLGPIGGYPGRNEQFF. The gene calls are TRBV5-1 and TRBJ2-1, with D perhaps matching TRBD1 (7 bases). This CDR3 has 19 amino acids. Germline V CDR1 and CDR2: SGHRS, YFSETQ. Trimming removed 0 bases from V and 7 bases from J, with 26 bases in between.

Only one count was recorded for this clone. CDR3: CAWSPAGGPFYEQYF. DNA for the CDR3: TGTGCCTGGAGTCCAGCGGGGGGGCCTTTCTACGAGCAGTACTTC. V and J are TRBV30 and TRBJ2-7; 10 positions match TRBD2. The CDR3 consists of 15 residues. V was pared by 2 bases and J by 3 bases, with 7 bases of the junction left unmatched. Germline CDR1 GTSNPN, CDR2 SVGIG (reference sequence).

The J gene is TRBJ1-3, the V gene TRBV9; 9 bases line up with TRBD1. After removal of 4 bases from V and 3 bases from J, the junction contained 14 bases not matched to a gene. Germline CDR1 and CDR2: SGDLS and YYNGEE. This CDR3 is built from 18 residues. The CDR3 is CASSHNGEQGAGGNTIYF. The CDR3 DNA sequence: TGTGCCAGCAGCCACAATGGGGAACAGGGGGCGGGTGGAAACACCATATATTTT.

A few counts support this clone. V and J are TRBV4-2 and TRBJ1-6, with D possibly matching TRBD1 (5 bases). The CDR3 is made up of 16 amino acids. Trimming took off 1 base at V and 9 bases at J, with 16 bases between the two ends. Germline-derived CDR1 and CDR2 are LGHNA and YNFKEQ. DNA for the CDR3: TGTGCCAGCAGCCAAGGGGGGGACCGCACGCCTTCACCCCTCCACTTT. Its protein product is CASSQGGDRTPSPLHF.

The rearrangement links TRBV27 to TRBJ1-1, with D uncertain. CDR3 length: 13 residues. The germline gives CDR1 MNHEY, CDR2 SMNVEV (reference sequence). The V and J ends lost 2 bases and 3 bases respectively, with 7 bases between them. DNA for the CDR3: TGTGCCAGCAGTTTACAAGAGGACACTGAAGCTTTCTTT. Protein product: CASSLQEDTEAFF.

V and J are TRBV28 and TRBJ1-4, with D possibly TRBD1 on 5 matching bases. Germline assignment: CDR1 MDHEN and CDR2 SYDVKM. The CDR3 totals 14 residues. Trimming took 4 bases from V and 8 from J, leaving 14 bases between them. The CDR3 loop is CASSSGGAGEKLFF. The CDR3 nucleotides read TGTGCCAGCAGTTCTGGAGGGGCGGGCGAAAAACTGTTTTTT.

The rearrangement links TRBV18 to TRBJ2-2, with 8 positions matching TRBD1. CDR1 and CDR2 (germline): KGHSH, LQKENI. V gave up 2 bases and J gave up 6 bases; unmatched junction bases: 8. The CDR3 contains 16 residues. This CDR3 reads CASSPYPDRASGELFF. The CDR3 nucleotides read TGTGCCAGCTCACCATACCCGGACAGGGCATCCGGGGAGCTGTTTTTT. The variable domain in full, completed from reference TRBV18 and TRBJ2-2, reads NAGVMQNPRHLVRRRGQEARLRCSPMKGHSHVYWYRQLPEEGLKFMVYLQKENIIDESGMPKERFSAEFPKEGPSILRIQQVVRGDSAAYFCASSPYPDRASGELFFGEGSRLTVL.

The CDR3 region is CASSQSIGRINQPQHF. The CDR3 DNA reads as TGCGCCAGCAGCCAATCAATTGGGAGGATCAATCAGCCCCAGCATTTT. J is TRBJ1-5 and V is TRBV4-1; D gene ambiguous. This CDR3 has 16 amino acids. V was clipped by 2 bases and J by 3 bases, with 14 bases between them. Germline V CDR1 and CDR2: MGHRA, YSYEKL.

This chain uses TRBV10-1 with TRBJ1-1; 9 bases match TRBD1. With 6 bases clipped from V and 7 bases from J, the junction kept 6 bases outside the gene matches. CDR1 is WNHNN and CDR2 is SYGVQD in the germline V gene (reference sequence). The CDR3 is made up of 13 amino acids. The CDR3 coding sequence is TGCGCCAGCAGCCGGGGGGGACAGGGTGAAGCTTTCTTT. Translation gives CASSRGGQGEAFF.